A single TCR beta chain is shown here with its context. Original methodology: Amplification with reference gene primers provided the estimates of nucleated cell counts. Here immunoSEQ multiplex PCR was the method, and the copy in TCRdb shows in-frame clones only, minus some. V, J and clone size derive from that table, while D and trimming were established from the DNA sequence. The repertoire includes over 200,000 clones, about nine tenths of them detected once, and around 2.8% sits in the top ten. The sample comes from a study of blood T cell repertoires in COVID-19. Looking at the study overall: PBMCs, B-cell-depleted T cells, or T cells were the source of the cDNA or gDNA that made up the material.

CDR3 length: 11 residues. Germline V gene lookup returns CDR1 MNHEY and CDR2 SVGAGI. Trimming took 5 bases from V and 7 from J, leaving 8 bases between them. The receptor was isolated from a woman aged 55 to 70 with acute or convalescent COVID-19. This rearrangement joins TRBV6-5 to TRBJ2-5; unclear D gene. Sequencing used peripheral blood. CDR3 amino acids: CASSKTGTQYF. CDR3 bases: TGTGCCAGCAGTAAAACCGGGACCCAGTACTTC.